The 24 T cell receptor beta chains presented below share a single source sample, sequenced in a study of identical twins. One entry per CDR3 protein results from TCRdb running MiXCR on the 5' RACE reads. Of just under 650,000 distinct CDR3 sequences in the sample, just over 7% were seen once. These same records also appear under a second study, on yellow fever vaccine responses in identical twins.

The sequencing input was PBMCs. These TCRs come from a young woman in good health.

The table lists this clonotype with a few counts. This sequence joins TRBV2 and TRBJ2-3, with D unresolved. There are 13 residues in the CDR3. CDR1 is SNHLY and CDR2 is FYNNEI in the germline V gene. V lost 2 bases and J lost 8, with 11 bases in between. Here the CDR3 DNA reads TGTGCCAGCAGTGAAACCGAACCCGGTACGCAGTATTTT. This gives the protein CASSETEPGTQYF.

This clonotype was picked up many times. This rearrangement joins TRBV29-1 to TRBJ2-7; weak D call: TRBD1 (6 bases). V was cut by 4 bases and J by 0 bases, with 10 bases left in between. This CDR3 contains 13 residues. The V gene's germline CDR1 is SQVTM and CDR2 ANQGSEA. Here the CDR3 reads CSVVGTFSYEQYF. DNA for the CDR3: TGCAGCGTTGTTGGGACATTCTCCTACGAGCAGTACTTC.

In its sample, this clonotype was seen a few times. The chain couples TRBV11-1 to TRBJ2-1, with a possible D match to TRBD2 (6 bases). The ends were cut back, 4 bases at V and 4 bases at J, with 14 bases in the middle. Germline-derived CDR1 and CDR2 are SGHAT and FQDESV (reference sequence). The CDR3 consists of 15 residues. CDR3 residues: CASSSRELVYNEQFF. The CDR3 DNA follows: TGTGCCAGCAGCTCACGGGAGCTAGTATACAATGAGCAGTTCTTC.

This clonotype has a count of ten or more. J is TRBJ2-3 and V is TRBV27; D uncertain. Germline CDR1 is MNHEY and CDR2 is SMNVEV (reference sequence). The V and J ends lost 6 bases and 1 base respectively, with 2 bases between them. The CDR3 loop spans 11 amino acids. The CDR3 region is CASRGTDTQYF. The CDR3 nucleotides read TGTGCCAGCAGGGGCACAGATACGCAGTATTTT.

This clonotype showed up just a few times. CDR3 amino acids: CASSSGDPNTEAFF. DNA for the CDR3: TGTGCCAGTTCCTCTGGCGACCCTAACACTGAAGCTTTCTTT. The genes are TRBV7-9 and TRBJ1-1; D gene unclear. Trimming removed 9 bases from V and 2 bases from J, with 16 bases in between. Germline CDR1 is SEHNR and CDR2 is FQNEAQ (reference sequence). This CDR3 has 14 residues.

There are many counts of this clonotype. The V gene is TRBV7-9, the J gene TRBJ2-1, with D possibly TRBD1 on 6 matching bases. Germline assignment: CDR1 SEHNR and CDR2 FQNEAQ (reference sequence). V dropped 5 bases and J dropped 9 bases, with 11 bases sitting between them. The CDR3 has 12 amino acids. The CDR3, as DNA: TGTGCCAGCAGCGCACAGGGTCTTGAGCAGTTCTTC. Translated, it gives CASSAQGLEQFF.

This clonotype has more than one count but fewer than ten. The V and J genes are TRBV20-1 and TRBJ2-5, with D unclear. The CDR3 sequence is 16 residues long. Germline V gene lookup returns CDR1 DFQATT and CDR2 SNEGSKA (reference sequence). Trimming left V 1 base short and J 7 bases short, with 22 bases between. CDR3 sequence reads: CSARVPTIPTTRTQYF. Here the CDR3 DNA reads TGCAGTGCTAGAGTCCCGACAATTCCGACGACCCGGACCCAGTACTTC.

This clonotype was found a few times. The rearrangement joins TRBV18 to TRBJ2-7, with D perhaps assigned TRBD1 or TRBD2 (5 bases each). The CDR3 length is 14 residues. Germline V CDR1 and CDR2: KGHSH, LQKENI. The V end was cut by 4 bases, the J end by 2 bases, with 12 bases between. DNA of the CDR3: TGTGCCAGCTCACAACGGGACCTACCCTACGAGCAGTACTTC. Protein product: CASSQRDLPYEQYF.

This clonotype showed up just a few times. The V and J genes are TRBV5-1 and TRBJ2-4; maybe TRBD2 (6 bases). The germline V and J ends were trimmed by 4 bases and 13 bases, with 15 bases remaining between them. The CDR3 has 12 residues. CDR1 SGHRS and CDR2 YFSETQ come from the germline V gene. The CDR3 DNA reads TGCGCCAGCAGCGCTGACCGGGACTCCCAGTACTTC. Amino acids: CASSADRDSQYF.

Many counts were recorded for this clonotype. This chain joins TRBV3-1 and TRBJ1-1; 8 bases align to TRBD1. The CDR3 is made up of 17 amino acids. The V gene end was trimmed by 1 base and the J gene end by 3 bases; junction bases not matched to a gene: 10. Germline V gene data show CDR1 as LGHDT and CDR2 as YNNKEL (reference sequence). Here the CDR3 reads CASSQGKGQGADTEAFF. The DNA of the CDR3 is TGTGCCAGCAGCCAAGGCAAGGGGCAGGGGGCGGACACTGAAGCTTTCTTT.

This clonotype has a count of ten or more. The rearrangement uses TRBV12-3 or TRBV12-4 and TRBJ2-2, with 9 positions matching TRBD2. V lost 3 bases and J lost 0; bases outside the gene matches: 5. This CDR3 region has 17 residues. CDR3 amino acids: CASSFWLAGTNTGELFF. CDR3 coding DNA: TGTGCCAGCAGTTTTTGGCTAGCGGGGACGAACACCGGGGAGCTGTTTTTT.

This clonotype appeared many times. This chain links TRBV5-1 with TRBJ2-2, with D possibly being TRBD1 or TRBD2 (5 bases each). The CDR3 spans 16 residues. Germline CDR1 is SGHRS and CDR2 is YFSETQ. V was trimmed by 7 bases and J by 0 bases, leaving 16 bases between them. CDR3: CASSIGDRPNTGELFF. The DNA of the CDR3 is TGCGCCAGCTCGATAGGGGACCGCCCGAACACCGGGGAGCTGTTTTTT.

This clonotype appeared a few times. V gene TRBV5-6 combines with J gene TRBJ2-7; D gene unclear. With 1 base removed from V and 4 bases from J, the gap between germline ends came to 15 bases. Germline V gene sequence: CDR1 SGHDT, CDR2 YYEEEE. The CDR3 spans 15 residues. CDR3 region: CASSLIGFGLYEQYF. The CDR3 DNA reads as TGTGCCAGCAGCTTGATCGGGTTTGGTTTGTACGAGCAGTACTTC. Full variable domain (outside the CDR3, taken from reference TRBV5-6 and TRBJ2-7): DAGVTQSPTHLIKTRGQQVTLRCSPKSGHDTVSWYQQALGQGPQFIFQYYEEEERQRGNFPDRFSGHQFPNYSSELNVNALLLGDSALYLCASSLIGFGLYEQYFGPGTRLTVT.

This clonotype was recorded many times. The chain carries TRBV12-3 or TRBV12-4 and TRBJ1-2; D is ambiguous. V was trimmed by 5 bases and J by 2 bases, leaving 15 bases between them. This CDR3 is built from 15 residues. The CDR3 DNA reads as TGTGCCAGCAGTCGAAGGGAGGGAGGGAACTATGGCTACACCTTC. Translated: CASSRREGGNYGYTF.

The V call is TRBV5-1, the J call TRBJ2-1; TRBD1 matches 12 bases. Germline CDR1 and CDR2: SGHRS and YFSETQ. Trimming took 0 bases from V and 6 from J; bases not matched to a gene: 7. The CDR3 totals 17 residues. The CDR3 sequence is CASSLVWDRGHFNEQFF. The CDR3 nucleotides read TGCGCCAGCAGCTTGGTATGGGACAGGGGGCATTTCAATGAGCAGTTCTTC.

This clonotype was recorded a few times. The chain couples TRBV27 to TRBJ2-5, with 7 bases matching TRBD1. Germline CDR1 reads MNHEY; CDR2 reads SMNVEV (reference sequence). Germline trimming cut 7 bases from V and 0 bases from J; bases unmatched to any gene: 5. This CDR3 spans 14 amino acids. The CDR3 nucleotides are TGTGCCAGCACCAAACAGGGGAACCAAGAGACCCAGTACTTC. Translation: CASTKQGNQETQYF.

Of note for this clonotype: A much larger clone is a single base away; this may be a read error. The CDR3, as DNA: TGCTGTGCCCAGCTATCCAATAGCGGGGGGGCGAATGAGCAGTTCTTC. It is translated as CCAQLSNSGGANEQFF. The chain joins TRBV20-1 to TRBJ2-1, with 11 bases lining up with TRBD2. The length of the CDR3 is 16 residues. CDR1 and CDR2 from the germline V gene are DFQATT and SNEGSKA (reference sequence).

This chain links TRBV10-3 with TRBJ1-1; 9 nucleotides align to TRBD1. V was clipped by 10 bases and J by 1 base; unmatched bases: 13. Looked up from germline, CDR1 is ENHRY and CDR2 is SYGVKD. This CDR3 has 16 residues. The CDR3 bases are TGTGCCAGCCTAACAGGGGGCACTAGGGGGAACACTGAAGCTTTCTTT. Translating it yields CASLTGGTRGNTEAFF.

At least ten counts were recorded for this clonotype. The chain uses TRBV29-1 and TRBJ2-7; D may be TRBD2 (6 bases). Germline V gene data show CDR1 as SQVTM and CDR2 as ANQGSEA. This CDR3 has 12 residues. The V gene lost 2 bases and the J gene lost 4 bases, with 9 bases spanning the gap. The CDR3 protein is CSVESGGYEQYF. As DNA, the CDR3 is TGCAGCGTTGAATCCGGAGGGTACGAGCAGTACTTC.

The table lists this clonotype with many counts. CDR3 DNA sequence: TGTGCCATCAGCGACACAGATACGCAGTATTTT. Translating it yields CAISDTDTQYF. The chain is built from TRBV10-3 and TRBJ2-3; D unclear. The V end lost 6 bases, the J end lost 2 bases, and 3 bases lay between the germline ends. Looked up from germline, CDR1 is ENHRY and CDR2 is SYGVKD. The CDR3 is 11 residues long.

The V and J genes are TRBV9 and TRBJ2-6; TRBD1 agrees at 9 bases. The CDR3 runs to 19 residues. Germline V gives CDR1 SGDLS, CDR2 YYNGEE. V dropped 4 bases and J dropped 3; count of bases not matched to a gene: 14. The CDR3 loop is CASSLPLGDRAGGANVLTF. In DNA, the CDR3 is TGTGCCAGCAGCCTACCCCTGGGGGACAGGGCTGGTGGGGCCAACGTCCTGACTTTC.

This rearrangement joins TRBV18 to TRBJ2-6; TRBD1 matches 9 bases. In germline, CDR1 is KGHSH, CDR2 LQKENI. The CDR3 loop spans 17 amino acids. Losses at the gene ends were 6 bases for V and 2 bases for J; bases not matched to a gene: 8. The CDR3 DNA reads as TGTGCCAGCTCCTCCACAGGGGGCGTGCCTGGGGCCAACGTCCTGACTTTC. Amino acid sequence: CASSSTGGVPGANVLTF.

CDR3 coding DNA: TGTGCCAGCAGTACACGGACAGGGACCTACGAGCAGCACGTC. Its translation: CASSTRTGTYEQHV. This chain connects TRBV28 to TRBJ2-7, with 8 positions matching TRBD1. From germline, CDR1 is MDHEN and CDR2 SYDVKM. CDR3 size: 14 residues.

This clonotype was detected many times. The chain carries TRBV11-2 and TRBJ2-7; D gene unclear. With 3 bases removed from V and 3 bases from J, the gap between germline ends came to 3 bases. CDR1 SGHAT and CDR2 FQNNGV come from the germline V gene. This CDR3 has 11 amino acids. The CDR3 reads CASSFFYEQYV. The CDR3 nucleotides are TGTGCCAGCAGCTTTTTCTACGAGCAGTACGTC.